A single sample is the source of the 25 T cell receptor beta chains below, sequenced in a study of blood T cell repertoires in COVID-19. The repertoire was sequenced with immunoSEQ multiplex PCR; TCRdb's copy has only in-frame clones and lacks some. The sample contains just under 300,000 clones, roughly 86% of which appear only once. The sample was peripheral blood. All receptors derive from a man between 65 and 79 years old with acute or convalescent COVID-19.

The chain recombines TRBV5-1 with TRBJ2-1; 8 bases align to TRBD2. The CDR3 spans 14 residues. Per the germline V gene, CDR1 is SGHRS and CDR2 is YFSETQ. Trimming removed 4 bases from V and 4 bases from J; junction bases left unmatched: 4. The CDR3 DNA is TGCGCCAGCAGCCGCGGGACTAGGTACAATGAGCAGTTCTTC. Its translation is CASSRGTRYNEQFF.

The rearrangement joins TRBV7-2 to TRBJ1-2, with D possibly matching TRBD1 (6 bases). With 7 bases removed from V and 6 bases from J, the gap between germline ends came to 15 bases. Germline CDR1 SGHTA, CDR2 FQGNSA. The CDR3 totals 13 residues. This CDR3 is CASTTPQGNGYTF. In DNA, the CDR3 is TGTGCCAGCACCACCCCCCAGGGGAATGGCTACACCTTC.

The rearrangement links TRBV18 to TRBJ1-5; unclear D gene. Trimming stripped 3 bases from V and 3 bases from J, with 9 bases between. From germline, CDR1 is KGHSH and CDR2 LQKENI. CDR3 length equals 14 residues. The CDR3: CASSPGSANQPQHF. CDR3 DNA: TGTGCCAGCTCACCGGGCAGTGCCAATCAGCCCCAGCATTTT. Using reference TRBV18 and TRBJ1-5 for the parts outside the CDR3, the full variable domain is NAGVMQNPRHLVRRRGQEARLRCSPMKGHSHVYWYRQLPEEGLKFMVYLQKENIIDESGMPKERFSAEFPKEGPSILRIQQVVRGDSAAYFCASSPGSANQPQHFGDGTRLSIL.

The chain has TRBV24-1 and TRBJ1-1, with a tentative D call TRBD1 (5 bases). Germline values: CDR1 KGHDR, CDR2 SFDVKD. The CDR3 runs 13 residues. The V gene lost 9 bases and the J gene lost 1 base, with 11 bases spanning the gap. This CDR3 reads CATRAQANTEAFF. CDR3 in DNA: TGTGCCACCCGAGCACAGGCGAACACTGAAGCTTTCTTT.

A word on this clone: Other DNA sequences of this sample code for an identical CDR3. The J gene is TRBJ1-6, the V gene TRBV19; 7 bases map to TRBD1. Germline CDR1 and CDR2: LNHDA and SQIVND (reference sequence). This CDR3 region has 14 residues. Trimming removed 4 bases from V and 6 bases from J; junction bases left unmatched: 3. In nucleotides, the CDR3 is TGTGCCAGTAGTACCGGGACAGCTAATTCACCCCTCCACTTT. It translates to CASSTGTANSPLHF.

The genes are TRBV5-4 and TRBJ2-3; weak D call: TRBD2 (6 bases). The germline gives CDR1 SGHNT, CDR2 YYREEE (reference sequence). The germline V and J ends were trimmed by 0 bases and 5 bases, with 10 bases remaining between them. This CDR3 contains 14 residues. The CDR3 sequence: CASSLAGVGDTQYF. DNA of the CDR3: TGTGCCAGCAGCTTGGCGGGAGTGGGAGATACGCAGTATTTT.

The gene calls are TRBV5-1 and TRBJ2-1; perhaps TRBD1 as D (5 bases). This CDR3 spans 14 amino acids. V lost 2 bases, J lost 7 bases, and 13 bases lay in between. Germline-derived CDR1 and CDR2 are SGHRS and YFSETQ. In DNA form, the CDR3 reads TGCGCCAGCAGCTTCAGGACCCAGGGTAATGAGCAGTTCTTC. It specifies CASSFRTQGNEQFF.

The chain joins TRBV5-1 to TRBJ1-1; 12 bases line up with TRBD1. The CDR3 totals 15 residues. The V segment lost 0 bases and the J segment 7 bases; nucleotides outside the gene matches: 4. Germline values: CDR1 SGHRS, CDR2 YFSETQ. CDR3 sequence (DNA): TGCGCCAGCAGCTTGGCGGGACAGGGGGCGAGTGAAGCTTTCTTT. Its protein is CASSLAGQGASEAFF. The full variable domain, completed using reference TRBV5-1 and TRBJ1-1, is KAGVTQTPRYLIKTRGQQVTLSCSPISGHRSVSWYQQTPGQGLQFLFEYFSETQRNKGNFPGRFSGRQFSNSRSEMNVSTLELGDSALYLCASSLAGQGASEAFFGQGTRLTVV.

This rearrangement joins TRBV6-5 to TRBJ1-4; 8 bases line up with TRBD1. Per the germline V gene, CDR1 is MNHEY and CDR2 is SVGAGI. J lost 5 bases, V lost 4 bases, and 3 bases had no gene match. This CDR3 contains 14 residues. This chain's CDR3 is CASSSRTGNEKLFF. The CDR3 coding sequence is TGTGCCAGCAGTTCCCGGACAGGGAATGAAAAACTGTTTTTT.

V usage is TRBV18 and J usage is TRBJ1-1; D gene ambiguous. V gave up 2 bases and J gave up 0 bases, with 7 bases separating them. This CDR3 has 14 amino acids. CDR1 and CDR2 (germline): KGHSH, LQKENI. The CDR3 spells CASSPSTMNTEAFF. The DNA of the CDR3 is TGTGCCAGCTCACCAAGTACAATGAACACTGAAGCTTTCTTT.

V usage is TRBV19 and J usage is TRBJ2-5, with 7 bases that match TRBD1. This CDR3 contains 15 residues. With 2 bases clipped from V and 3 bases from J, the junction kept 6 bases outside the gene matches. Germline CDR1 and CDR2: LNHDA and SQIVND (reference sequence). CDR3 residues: CASSIRGGAEETQYF. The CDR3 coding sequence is TGTGCCAGTAGTATACGAGGGGGCGCGGAAGAGACCCAGTACTTC. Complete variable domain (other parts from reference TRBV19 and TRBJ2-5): DGGITQSPKYLFRKEGQNVTLSCEQNLNHDAMYWYRQDPGQGLRLIYYSQIVNDFQKGDIAEGYSVSREKKESFPLTVTSAQKNPTAFYLCASSIRGGAEETQYFGPGTRLLVL.

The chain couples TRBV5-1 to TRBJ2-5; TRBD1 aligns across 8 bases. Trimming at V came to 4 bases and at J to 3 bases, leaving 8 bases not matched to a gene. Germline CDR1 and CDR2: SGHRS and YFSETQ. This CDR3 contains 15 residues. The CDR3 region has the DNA TGCGCCAGCAGCACCGCCGGGACAGGCGAAGAGACCCAGTACTTC. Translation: CASSTAGTGEETQYF. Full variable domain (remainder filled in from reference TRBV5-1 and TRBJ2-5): KAGVTQTPRYLIKTRGQQVTLSCSPISGHRSVSWYQQTPGQGLQFLFEYFSETQRNKGNFPGRFSGRQFSNSRSEMNVSTLELGDSALYLCASSTAGTGEETQYFGPGTRLLVL.

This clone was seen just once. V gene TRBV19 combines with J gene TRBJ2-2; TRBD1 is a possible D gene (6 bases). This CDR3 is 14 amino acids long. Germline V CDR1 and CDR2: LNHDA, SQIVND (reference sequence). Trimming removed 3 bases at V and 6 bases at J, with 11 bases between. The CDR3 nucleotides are TGTGCCAGTAGTATTGGCCAGGGGCCCGGGGAGCTGTTTTTT. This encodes CASSIGQGPGELFF.

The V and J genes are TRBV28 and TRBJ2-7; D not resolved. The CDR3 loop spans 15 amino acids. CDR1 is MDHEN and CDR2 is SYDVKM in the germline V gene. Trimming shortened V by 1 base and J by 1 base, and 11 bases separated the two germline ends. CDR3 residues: CASSLYLPVSYEQYF. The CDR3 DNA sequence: TGTGCCAGCAGTTTATATCTCCCGGTTTCCTACGAGCAGTACTTC. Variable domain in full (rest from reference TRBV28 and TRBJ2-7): DVKVTQSSRYLVKRTGEKVFLECVQDMDHENMFWYRQDPGLGLRLIYFSYDVKMKEKGDIPEGYSVSREKKERFSLILESASTNQTSMYLCASSLYLPVSYEQYFGPGTRLTVT.

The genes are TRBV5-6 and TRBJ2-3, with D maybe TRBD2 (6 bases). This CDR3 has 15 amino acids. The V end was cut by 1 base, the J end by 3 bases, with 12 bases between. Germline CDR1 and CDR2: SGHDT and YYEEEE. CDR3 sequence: CASSLSGRGTDTQYF. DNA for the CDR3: TGTGCCAGCAGCTTGTCAGGGCGGGGAACAGATACGCAGTATTTT.

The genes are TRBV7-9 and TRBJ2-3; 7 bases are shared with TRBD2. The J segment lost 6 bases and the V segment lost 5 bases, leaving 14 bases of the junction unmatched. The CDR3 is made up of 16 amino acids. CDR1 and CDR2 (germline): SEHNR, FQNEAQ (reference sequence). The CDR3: CASSPHIGRASDTQYF. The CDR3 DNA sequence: TGTGCCAGCAGCCCCCATATAGGGAGGGCGTCGGATACGCAGTATTTT.

The CDR3 DNA sequence: TGTGCCAGCAGCCAGCGGACTAGCGGGGCTTACGAGCAGTACTTC. It encodes CASSQRTSGAYEQYF. This sequence joins TRBV3-1 (or the pseudogene TRBV3-2) and TRBJ2-7; 12 bases match TRBD2. Germline V gene data show CDR1 as LGHDT and CDR2 as YNNKEL (reference sequence). CDR3 length equals 15 residues. V lost 3 bases to trimming and J lost 4 bases; unmatched junction nucleotides: 4.

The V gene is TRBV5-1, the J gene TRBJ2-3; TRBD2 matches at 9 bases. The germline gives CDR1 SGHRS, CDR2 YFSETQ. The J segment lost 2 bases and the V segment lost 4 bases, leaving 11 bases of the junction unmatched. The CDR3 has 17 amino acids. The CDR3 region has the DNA TGCGCCAGCAGCCTGAGTAGCGGGGGACCGACCACAGATACGCAGTATTTT. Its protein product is CASSLSSGGPTTDTQYF. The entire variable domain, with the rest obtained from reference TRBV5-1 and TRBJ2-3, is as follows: KAGVTQTPRYLIKTRGQQVTLSCSPISGHRSVSWYQQTPGQGLQFLFEYFSETQRNKGNFPGRFSGRQFSNSRSEMNVSTLELGDSALYLCASSLSSGGPTTDTQYFGPGTRLTVL.

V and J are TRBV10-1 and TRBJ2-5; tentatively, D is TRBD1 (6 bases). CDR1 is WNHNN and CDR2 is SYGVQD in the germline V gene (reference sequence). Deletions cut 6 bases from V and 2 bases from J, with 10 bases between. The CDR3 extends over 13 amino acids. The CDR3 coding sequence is TGCGCCAGCAGCGACAGGATACAAGAGACCCAGTACTTC. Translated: CASSDRIQETQYF.

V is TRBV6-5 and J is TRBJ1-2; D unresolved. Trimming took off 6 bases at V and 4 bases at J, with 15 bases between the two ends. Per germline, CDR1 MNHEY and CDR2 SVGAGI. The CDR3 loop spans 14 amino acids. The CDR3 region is CASSELSLSYGYTF. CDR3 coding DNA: TGTGCCAGCAGCGAGTTATCCTTATCCTATGGCTACACCTTC.

In DNA, the CDR3 is TGTGCCAGCTCATTCACAGGGGGCGTTTCGGATACGCAGTATTTT. It is translated as CASSFTGGVSDTQYF. V is TRBV18 and J is TRBJ2-3, with 9 positions matching TRBD1. V dropped 5 bases and J dropped 6; count of bases not matched to a gene: 9. The CDR3 loop spans 15 amino acids. The V gene's germline CDR1 is KGHSH and CDR2 LQKENI.

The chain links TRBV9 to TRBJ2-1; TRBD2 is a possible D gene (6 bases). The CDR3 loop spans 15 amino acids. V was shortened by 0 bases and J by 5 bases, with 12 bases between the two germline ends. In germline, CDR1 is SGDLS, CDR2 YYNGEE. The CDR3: CASSVDGGIHNEQFF. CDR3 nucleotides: TGTGCCAGCAGCGTAGACGGGGGAATCCACAATGAGCAGTTCTTC.

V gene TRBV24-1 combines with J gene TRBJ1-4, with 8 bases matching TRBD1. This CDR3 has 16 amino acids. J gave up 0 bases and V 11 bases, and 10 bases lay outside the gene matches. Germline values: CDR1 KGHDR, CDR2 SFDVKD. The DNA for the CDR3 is TGTGCCATAGGCAGGGGGCCCTCGGCAACTAATGAAAAACTGTTTTTT. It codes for CAIGRGPSATNEKLFF.

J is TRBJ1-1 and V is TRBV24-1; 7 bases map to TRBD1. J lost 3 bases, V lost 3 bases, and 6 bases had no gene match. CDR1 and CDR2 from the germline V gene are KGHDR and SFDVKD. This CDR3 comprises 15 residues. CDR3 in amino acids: CATSDARQGDTEAFF. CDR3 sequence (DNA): TGTGCCACCAGTGATGCTCGACAGGGAGACACTGAAGCTTTCTTT.

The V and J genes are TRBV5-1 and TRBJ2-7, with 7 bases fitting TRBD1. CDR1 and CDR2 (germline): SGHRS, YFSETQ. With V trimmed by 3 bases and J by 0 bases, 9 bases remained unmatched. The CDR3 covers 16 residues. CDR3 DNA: TGCGCCAGCAGCTCAACCGACAGGGACCGCTCCTACGAGCAGTACTTC. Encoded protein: CASSSTDRDRSYEQYF.